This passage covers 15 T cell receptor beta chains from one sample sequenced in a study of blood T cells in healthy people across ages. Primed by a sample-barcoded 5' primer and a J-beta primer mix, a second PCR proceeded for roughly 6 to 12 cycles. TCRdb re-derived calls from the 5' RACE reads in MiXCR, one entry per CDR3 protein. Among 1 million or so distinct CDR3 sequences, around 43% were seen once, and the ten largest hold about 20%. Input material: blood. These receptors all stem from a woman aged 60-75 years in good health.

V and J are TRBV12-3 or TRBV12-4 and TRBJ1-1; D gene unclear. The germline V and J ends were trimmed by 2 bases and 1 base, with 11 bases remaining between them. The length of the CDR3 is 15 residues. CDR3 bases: TGTGCCAGCAGTTTATCGGAGGGAGGGAACACTGAAGCTTTCTTT. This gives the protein CASSLSEGGNTEAFF.

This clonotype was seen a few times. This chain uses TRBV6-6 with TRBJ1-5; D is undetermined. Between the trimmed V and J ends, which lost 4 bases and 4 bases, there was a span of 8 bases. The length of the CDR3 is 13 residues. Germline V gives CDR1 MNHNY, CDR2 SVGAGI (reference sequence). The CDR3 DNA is TGTGCCAGCAGTTCGGAGGCGAATCAGCCCCAGCATTTT. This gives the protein CASSSEANQPQHF.

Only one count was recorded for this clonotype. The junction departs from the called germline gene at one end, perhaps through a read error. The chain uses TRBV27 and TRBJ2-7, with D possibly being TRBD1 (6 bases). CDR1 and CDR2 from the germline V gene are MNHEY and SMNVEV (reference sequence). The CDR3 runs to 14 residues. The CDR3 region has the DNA TGTGCCTGCAGTTTAGTCGGACAGCACTACGAGCAGTACTTC. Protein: CACSLVGQHYEQYF.

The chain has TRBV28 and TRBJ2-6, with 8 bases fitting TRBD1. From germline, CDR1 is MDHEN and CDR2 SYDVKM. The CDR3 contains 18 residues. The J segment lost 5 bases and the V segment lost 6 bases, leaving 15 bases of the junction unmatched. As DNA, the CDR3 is TGTGCCAGCAGGACCCGGGACAGGTCTAACCTCAGGGCCAACGTCCTGACTTTC. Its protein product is CASRTRDRSNLRANVLTF.

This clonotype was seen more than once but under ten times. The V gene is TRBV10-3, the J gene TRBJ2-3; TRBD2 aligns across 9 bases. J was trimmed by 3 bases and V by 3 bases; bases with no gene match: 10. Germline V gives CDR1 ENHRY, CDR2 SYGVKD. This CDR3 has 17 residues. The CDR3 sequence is CAISDWRPSGATDTQYF. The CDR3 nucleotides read TGTGCCATCAGTGACTGGAGGCCTAGCGGGGCGACAGATACGCAGTATTTT.

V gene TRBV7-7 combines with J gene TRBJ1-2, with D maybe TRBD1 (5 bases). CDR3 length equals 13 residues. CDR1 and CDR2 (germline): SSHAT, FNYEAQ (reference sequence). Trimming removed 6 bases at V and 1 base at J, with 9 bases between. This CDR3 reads CASSYQGNYGYTF. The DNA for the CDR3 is TGTGCCAGCAGTTATCAGGGTAACTATGGCTACACCTTC.

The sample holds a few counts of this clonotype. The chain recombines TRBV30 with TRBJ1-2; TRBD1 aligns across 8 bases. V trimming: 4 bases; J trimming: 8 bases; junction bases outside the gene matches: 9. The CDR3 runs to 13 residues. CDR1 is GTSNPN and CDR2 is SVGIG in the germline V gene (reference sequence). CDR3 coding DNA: TGTGCCTGGACCAGGGGGCAGTCGACCGGCTACACCTTC. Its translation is CAWTRGQSTGYTF.

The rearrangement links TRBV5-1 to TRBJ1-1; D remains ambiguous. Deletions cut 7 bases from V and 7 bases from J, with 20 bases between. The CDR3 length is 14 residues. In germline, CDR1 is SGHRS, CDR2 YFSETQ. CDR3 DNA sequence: TGCGCCAGCGGACTCCGGGCCAATGAAGGTGAAGCTTTCTTT. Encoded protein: CASGLRANEGEAFF.

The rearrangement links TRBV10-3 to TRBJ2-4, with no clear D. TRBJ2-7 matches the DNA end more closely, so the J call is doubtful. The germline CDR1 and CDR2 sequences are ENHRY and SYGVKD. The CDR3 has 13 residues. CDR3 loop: CAISARERREQYF. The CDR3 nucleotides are TGTGCCATCAGTGCTAGGGAACGGCGCGAGCAGTACTTC.

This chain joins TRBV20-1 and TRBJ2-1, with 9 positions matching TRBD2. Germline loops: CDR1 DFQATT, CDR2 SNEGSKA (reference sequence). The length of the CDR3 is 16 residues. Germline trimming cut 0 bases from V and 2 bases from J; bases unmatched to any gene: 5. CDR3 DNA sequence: TGCAGTGCTAGAGACCAAGGACTAGCGACCTACAATGAGCAGTTCTTC. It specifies CSARDQGLATYNEQFF.

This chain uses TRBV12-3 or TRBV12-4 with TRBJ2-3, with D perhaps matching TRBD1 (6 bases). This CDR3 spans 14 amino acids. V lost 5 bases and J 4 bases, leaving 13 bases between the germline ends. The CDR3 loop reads CASSPGQRADTQYF. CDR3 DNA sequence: TGTGCCAGCAGTCCCGGACAGAGAGCAGATACGCAGTATTTT.

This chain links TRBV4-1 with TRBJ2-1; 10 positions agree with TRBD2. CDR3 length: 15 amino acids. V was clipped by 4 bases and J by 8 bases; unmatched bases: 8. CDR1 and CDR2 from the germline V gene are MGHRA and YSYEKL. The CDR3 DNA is TGCGCCAGCAGCCCCATCAGCGGGAGGGTCGATGAGCAGTTCTTC. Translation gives CASSPISGRVDEQFF.

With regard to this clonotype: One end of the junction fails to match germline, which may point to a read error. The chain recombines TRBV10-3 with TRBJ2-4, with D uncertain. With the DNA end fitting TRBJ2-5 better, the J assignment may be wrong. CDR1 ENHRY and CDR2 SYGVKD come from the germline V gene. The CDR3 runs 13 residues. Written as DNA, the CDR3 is TGTGCCAGCAGTGATCCCAATAGGGAGACCCAGTACTTC. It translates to CASSDPNRETQYF.

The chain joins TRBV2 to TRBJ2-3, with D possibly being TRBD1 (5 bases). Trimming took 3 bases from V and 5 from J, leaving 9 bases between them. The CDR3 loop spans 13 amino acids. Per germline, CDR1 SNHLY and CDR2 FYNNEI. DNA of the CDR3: TGTGCCAGCAGTGATCCCCAGGGAGATACGCAGTATTTT. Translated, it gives CASSDPQGDTQYF.

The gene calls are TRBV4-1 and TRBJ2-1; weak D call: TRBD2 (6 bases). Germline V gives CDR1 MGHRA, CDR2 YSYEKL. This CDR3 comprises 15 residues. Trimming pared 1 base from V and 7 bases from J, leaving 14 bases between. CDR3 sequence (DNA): TGCGCCAGCAGCCAAGGAGGAGGGCCGGGGAATGAGCAGTTCTTC. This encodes CASSQGGGPGNEQFF.